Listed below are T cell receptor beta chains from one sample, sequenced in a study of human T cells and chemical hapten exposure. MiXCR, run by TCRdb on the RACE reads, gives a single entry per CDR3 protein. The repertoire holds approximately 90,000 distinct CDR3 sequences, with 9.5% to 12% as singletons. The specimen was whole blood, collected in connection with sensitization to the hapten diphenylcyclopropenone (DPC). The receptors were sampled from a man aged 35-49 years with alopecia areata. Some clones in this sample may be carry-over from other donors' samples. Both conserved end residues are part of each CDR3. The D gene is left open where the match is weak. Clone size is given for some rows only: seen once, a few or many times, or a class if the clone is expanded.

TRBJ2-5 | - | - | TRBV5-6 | TGTGCCAGCAGCTTGGCCTTATTTAAATGGCAAGAGACCCAGTACTTC | CASSLALFKWQETQYF
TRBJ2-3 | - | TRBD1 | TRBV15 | TGTGCCACCAGCAGAGATACAGGGGTGAGCACAGATACGCAGTATTTT | CATSRDTGVSTDTQYF
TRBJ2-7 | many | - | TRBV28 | TGTGCCAGCAGCAATCTCATTTCTGGGGGAGAGACCCTGCGGTACGAGCAGTACTTC | CASSNLISGGETLRYEQYF
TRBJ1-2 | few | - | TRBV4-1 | TGCGCCAGCAGCCAAGATCCAACAGGCTATGGCTACACCTTC | CASSQDPTGYGYTF
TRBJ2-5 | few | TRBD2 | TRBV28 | TGTGCCAGCAGTTTTGGCGCTAGCGGGGTAACCCAGTACTTC | CASSFGASGVTQYF
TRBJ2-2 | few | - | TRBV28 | TGTGCCAGCAACTCACTCGGAGGGATCAGCGCCGGGGAGCTGTTTTTT | CASNSLGGISAGELFF
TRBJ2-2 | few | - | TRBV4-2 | TGTGCCAGCAGCCAAGAGATCAACACCGGGGAGCTGTTTTTT | CASSQEINTGELFF
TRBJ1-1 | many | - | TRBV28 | TGTGCCAGCAGTTTGGACAGATTAGCTTTCTTT | CASSLDRLAFF
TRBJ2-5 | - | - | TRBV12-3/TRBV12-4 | TGTGCCAGCAGTTTATTTTTCGGGCAAGAGACCCAGTACTTC | CASSLFFGQETQYF
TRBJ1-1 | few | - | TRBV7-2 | TGTGCCAGCAGCCCCTACAGATCAACGAACACTGAAGCTTTCTTT | CASSPYRSTNTEAFF